This TCR beta chain was retrieved from a study of T cells after yellow fever vaccination. The study's findings and limits: Though it reached lower strength, the secondary response hit its peak faster, day 5 versus 15.

On this clonotype itself: No antigen is known for it.

MiXCR was run by TCRdb on the 5' RACE reads, yielding one entry per CDR3 protein. The sample lists a few hundred thousand distinct CDR3 sequences, 6.9% occurring once. Trimming took 0 bases from V and 1 from J; bases not matched to a gene: 8. The CDR3 totals 17 residues. Germline CDR1 is SGHNT and CDR2 is YYREEE (reference sequence). The V gene is TRBV5-4, the J gene TRBJ2-7; TRBD2 aligns across 9 bases. The clonotype was recovered from a man aged 25-45 years who received the YFV17D yellow fever vaccine. The sample was CD4+ T cells sorted from PBMCs, taken 15 days after the yellow fever booster vaccination. In DNA, the CDR3 is TGTGCCAGCAGCTTGGCCGCGGTAGCGGGAGAGTCCTACGAGCAGTACTTC. This translates into CASSLAAVAGESYEQYF.